This T cell receptor (beta chain) was documented in a study of blood T cell repertoires in COVID-19. Study overall: T cells, B-cell-depleted T cells, or PBMCs supplied cDNA or gDNA.

After removal of 5 bases from V and 4 bases from J, the junction contained 9 bases not matched to a gene. Per the germline V gene, CDR1 is SEHNR and CDR2 is FQNEAQ (reference sequence). The length of the CDR3 is 16 residues. How the authors handled the data: Quantification of nucleated cells was approximated via reference gene primer amplification. TCRdb's copy holds only in-frame clones and misses some; the assay was immunoSEQ multiplex PCR. That table is the source of V, J and clone size, and D and trimming were worked out from the DNA. The sample contains over 130,000 clones, about nine tenths of which appear only once.

The clonotype was recovered from a woman aged 60 to 75 with active or convalescent COVID-19. The chain joins TRBV7-9 to TRBJ1-3; 9 bases match TRBD1. The sample taken for sequencing was peripheral blood. The CDR3 loop is CASSPTGTGSGNTIYF. CDR3 nucleotides: TGTGCCAGCAGCCCAACCGGGACAGGGTCCGGAAACACCATATATTTT.